A single sample is the source of the 2 T cell receptor beta chains below, sequenced in a study of blood T cell repertoires in COVID-19. Libraries were prepared by immunoSEQ multiplex PCR; TCRdb keeps only in-frame clonotypes and omits some of them. Of approximately 240,000 clones listed, around 90% are singletons. Sequencing input: PBMCs or T cells enriched from blood (not recorded which). These receptors were obtained from a woman aged 30 to 39 with acute COVID-19.

This clone was picked up a small number of times. The chain employs TRBV25-1 and TRBJ2-7; 8 bases align to TRBD1. Germline loops: CDR1 MGHDK, CDR2 SYGVNS. The J segment lost 2 bases and the V segment lost 6 bases, leaving 6 bases of the junction unmatched. This CDR3 comprises 14 residues. DNA for the CDR3: TGTGCCAGCAGCCCGACAGGGGCCACCTACGAGCAGTACTTC. This translates into CASSPTGATYEQYF.

This sequence joins TRBV3-1 (or the pseudogene TRBV3-2) and TRBJ1-4; 9 positions agree with TRBD1. V trimming: 10 bases; J trimming: 12 bases; junction bases outside the gene matches: 6. Germline V gene sequence: CDR1 LGHDT, CDR2 YNNKEL (reference sequence). The CDR3 consists of 11 residues. CDR3 in DNA: TGTGCCACCGGACAGGGGATTGAACTGTTTTTT. Amino acids: CATGQGIELFF.